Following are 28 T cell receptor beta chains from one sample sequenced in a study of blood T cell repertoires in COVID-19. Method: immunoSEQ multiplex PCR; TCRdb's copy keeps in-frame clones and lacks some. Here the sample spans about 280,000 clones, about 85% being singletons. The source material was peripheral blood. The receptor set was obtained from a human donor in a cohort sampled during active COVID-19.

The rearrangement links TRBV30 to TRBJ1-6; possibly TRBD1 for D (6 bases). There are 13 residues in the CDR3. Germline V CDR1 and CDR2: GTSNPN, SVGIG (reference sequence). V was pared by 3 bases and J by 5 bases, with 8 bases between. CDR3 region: CAWRGTNNSPLHF. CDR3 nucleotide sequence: TGTGCCTGGAGGGGGACAAATAATTCACCCCTCCACTTT. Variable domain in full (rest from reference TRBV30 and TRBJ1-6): SQTIHQWPATLVQPVGSPLSLECTVEGTSNPNLYWYRQAAGRGLQLLFYSVGIGQISSEVPQNLSASRPQDRQFILSSKKLLLSDSGFYLCAWRGTNNSPLHFGNGTRLTVT.

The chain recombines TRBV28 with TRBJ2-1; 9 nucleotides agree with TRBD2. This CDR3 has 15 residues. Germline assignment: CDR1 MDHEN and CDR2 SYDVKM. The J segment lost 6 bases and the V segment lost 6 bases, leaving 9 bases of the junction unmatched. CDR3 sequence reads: CASRPSLAGPNEQFF. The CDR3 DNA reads TGTGCCAGCAGACCATCCCTAGCGGGGCCCAATGAGCAGTTCTTC.

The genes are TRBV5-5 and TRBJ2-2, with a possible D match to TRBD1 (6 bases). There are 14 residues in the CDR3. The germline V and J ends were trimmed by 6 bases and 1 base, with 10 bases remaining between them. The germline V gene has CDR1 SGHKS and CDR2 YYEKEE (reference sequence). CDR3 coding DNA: TGTGCCAGCAACCCGGACAGGAACACCGGGGAGCTGTTTTTT. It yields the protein CASNPDRNTGELFF.

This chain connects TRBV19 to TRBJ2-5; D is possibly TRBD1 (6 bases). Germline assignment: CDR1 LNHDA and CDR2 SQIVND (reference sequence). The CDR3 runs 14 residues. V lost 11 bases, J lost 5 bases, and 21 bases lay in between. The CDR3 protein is CAPSGWGRGETQYF. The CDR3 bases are TGTGCCCCCTCTGGTTGGGGGCGCGGGGAGACCCAGTACTTC.

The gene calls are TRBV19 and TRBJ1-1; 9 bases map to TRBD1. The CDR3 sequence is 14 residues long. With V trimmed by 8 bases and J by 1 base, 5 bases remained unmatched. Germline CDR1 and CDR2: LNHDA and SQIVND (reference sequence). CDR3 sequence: CASGQGLWNTEAFF. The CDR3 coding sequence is TGTGCCAGTGGACAGGGGCTATGGAACACTGAAGCTTTCTTT. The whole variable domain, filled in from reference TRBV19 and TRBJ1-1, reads DGGITQSPKYLFRKEGQNVTLSCEQNLNHDAMYWYRQDPGQGLRLIYYSQIVNDFQKGDIAEGYSVSREKKESFPLTVTSAQKNPTAFYLCASGQGLWNTEAFFGQGTRLTVV.

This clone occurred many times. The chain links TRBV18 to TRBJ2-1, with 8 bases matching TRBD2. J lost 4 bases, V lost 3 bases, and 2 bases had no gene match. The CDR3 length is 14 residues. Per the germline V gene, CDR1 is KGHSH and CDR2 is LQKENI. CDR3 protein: CASSPQRGYNEQFF. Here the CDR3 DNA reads TGTGCCAGCTCACCTCAGCGGGGGTACAATGAGCAGTTCTTC. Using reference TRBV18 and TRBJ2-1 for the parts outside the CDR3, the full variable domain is NAGVMQNPRHLVRRRGQEARLRCSPMKGHSHVYWYRQLPEEGLKFMVYLQKENIIDESGMPKERFSAEFPKEGPSILRIQQVVRGDSAAYFCASSPQRGYNEQFFGPGTRLTVL.

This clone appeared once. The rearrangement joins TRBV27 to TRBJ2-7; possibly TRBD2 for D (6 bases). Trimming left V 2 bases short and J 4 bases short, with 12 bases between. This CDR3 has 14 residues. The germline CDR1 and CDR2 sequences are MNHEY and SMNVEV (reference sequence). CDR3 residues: CASSLAGLPYEQYF. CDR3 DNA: TGTGCCAGCAGTTTAGCCGGACTACCATACGAGCAGTACTTC.

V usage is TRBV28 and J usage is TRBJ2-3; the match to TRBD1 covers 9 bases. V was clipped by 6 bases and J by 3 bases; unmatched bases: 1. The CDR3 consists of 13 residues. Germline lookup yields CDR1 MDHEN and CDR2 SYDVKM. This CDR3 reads CASRGQGTDTQYF. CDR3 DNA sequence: TGTGCCAGCAGGGGACAGGGTACAGATACGCAGTATTTT.

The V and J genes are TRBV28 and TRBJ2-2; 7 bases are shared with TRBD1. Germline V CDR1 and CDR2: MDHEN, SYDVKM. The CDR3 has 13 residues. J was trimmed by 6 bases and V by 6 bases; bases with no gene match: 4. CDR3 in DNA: TGTGCCAGCAGATTAACAGGGGCCGGGGAGCTGTTTTTT. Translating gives CASRLTGAGELFF. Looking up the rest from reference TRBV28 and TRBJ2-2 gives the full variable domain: DVKVTQSSRYLVKRTGEKVFLECVQDMDHENMFWYRQDPGLGLRLIYFSYDVKMKEKGDIPEGYSVSREKKERFSLILESASTNQTSMYLCASRLTGAGELFFGEGSRLTVL.

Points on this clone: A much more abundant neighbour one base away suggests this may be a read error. The CDR3 nucleotides are TGCGCCAGCTGGGACAGGGGGAGGGCTGGGGCCAACGTCCTGACTTTC. It codes for CASWDRGRAGANVLTF. The gene calls are TRBV5-1 and TRBJ2-6, with TRBD1 matching over 11 bases. The CDR3 loop spans 16 amino acids. Trimming at V came to 7 bases and at J to 2 bases, leaving 5 bases not matched to a gene. Germline V lookup: CDR1 SGHRS, CDR2 YFSETQ.

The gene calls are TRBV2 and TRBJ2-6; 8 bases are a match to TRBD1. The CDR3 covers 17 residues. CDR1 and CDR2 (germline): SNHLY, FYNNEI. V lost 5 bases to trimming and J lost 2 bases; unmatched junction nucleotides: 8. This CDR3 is CASSRAGGATGANVLTF. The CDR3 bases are TGTGCCAGCAGTCGGGCAGGGGGCGCGACTGGGGCCAACGTCCTGACTTTC.

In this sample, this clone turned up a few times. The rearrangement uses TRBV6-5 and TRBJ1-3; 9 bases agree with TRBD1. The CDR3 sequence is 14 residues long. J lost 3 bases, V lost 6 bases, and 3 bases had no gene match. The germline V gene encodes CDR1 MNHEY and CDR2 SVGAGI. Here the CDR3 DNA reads TGTGCCAGCAGACGGACAGGGGTTGGAAACACCATATATTTT. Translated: CASRRTGVGNTIYF.

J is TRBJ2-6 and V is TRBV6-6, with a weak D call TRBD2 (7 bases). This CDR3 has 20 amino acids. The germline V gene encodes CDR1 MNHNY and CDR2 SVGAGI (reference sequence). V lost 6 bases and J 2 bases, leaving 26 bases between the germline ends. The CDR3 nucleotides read TGTGCCAGCAGCGGCCGAGGGGGGGATGAACCAGGGCCTGGGGCCAACGTCCTGACTTTC. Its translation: CASSGRGGDEPGPGANVLTF.

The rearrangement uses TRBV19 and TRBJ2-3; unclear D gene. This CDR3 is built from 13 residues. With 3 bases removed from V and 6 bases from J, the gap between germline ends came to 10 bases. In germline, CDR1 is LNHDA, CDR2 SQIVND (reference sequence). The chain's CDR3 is CASSIKSRDTQYF. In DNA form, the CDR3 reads TGTGCCAGTAGTATTAAGTCTCGGGATACGCAGTATTTT.

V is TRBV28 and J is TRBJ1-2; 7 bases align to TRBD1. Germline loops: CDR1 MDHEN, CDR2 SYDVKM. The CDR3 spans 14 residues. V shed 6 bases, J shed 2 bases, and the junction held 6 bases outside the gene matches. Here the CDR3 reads CASRVTGRNYGYTF. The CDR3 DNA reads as TGTGCCAGCAGGGTGACAGGGAGGAACTATGGCTACACCTTC.

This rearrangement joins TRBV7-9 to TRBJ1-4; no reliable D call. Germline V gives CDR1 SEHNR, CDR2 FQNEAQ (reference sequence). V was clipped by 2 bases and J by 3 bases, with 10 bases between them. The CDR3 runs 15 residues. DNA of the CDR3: TGTGCCAGCAGCTTAACAGAAGTTGCTAATGAAAAACTGTTTTTT. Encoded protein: CASSLTEVANEKLFF.

The CDR3 coding sequence is TGCAGCGCCTCAACAGGGTACGAGCAGTACTTC. Translation gives CSASTGYEQYF. J is TRBJ2-7 and V is TRBV29-1, with a possible D match to TRBD1 (6 bases). Germline loops: CDR1 SQVTM, CDR2 ANQGSEA. Trimming removed 7 bases from V and 4 bases from J, with 11 bases in between. The CDR3 is 11 amino acids.

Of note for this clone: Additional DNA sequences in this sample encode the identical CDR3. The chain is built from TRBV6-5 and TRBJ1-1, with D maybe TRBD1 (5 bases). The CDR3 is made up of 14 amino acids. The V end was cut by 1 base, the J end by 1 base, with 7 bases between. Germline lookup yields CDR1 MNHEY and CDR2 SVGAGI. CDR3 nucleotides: TGTGCCAGCAGTTACTTACAGGAGAACACTGAAGCTTTCTTT. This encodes CASSYLQENTEAFF.

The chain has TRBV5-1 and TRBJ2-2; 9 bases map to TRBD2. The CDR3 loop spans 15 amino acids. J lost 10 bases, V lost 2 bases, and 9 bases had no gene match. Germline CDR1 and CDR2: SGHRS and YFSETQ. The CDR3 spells CASSLTGTSIEELFF. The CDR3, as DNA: TGCGCCAGCAGCTTAACCGGGACTAGCATAGAGGAGCTGTTTTTT.

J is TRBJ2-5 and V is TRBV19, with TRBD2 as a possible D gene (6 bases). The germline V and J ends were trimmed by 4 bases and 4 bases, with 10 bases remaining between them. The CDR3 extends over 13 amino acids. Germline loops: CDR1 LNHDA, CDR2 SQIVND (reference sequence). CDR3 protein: CASSNNGGETQYF. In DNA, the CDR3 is TGTGCCAGTAGTAATAACGGGGGAGAGACCCAGTACTTC.

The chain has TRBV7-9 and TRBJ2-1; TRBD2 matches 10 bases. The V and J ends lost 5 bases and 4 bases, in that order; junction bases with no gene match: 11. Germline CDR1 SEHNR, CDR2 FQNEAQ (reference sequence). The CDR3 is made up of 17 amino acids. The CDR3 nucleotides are TGTGCCAGCAGCACACGGTTGACTAGCGGGCCGTACAATGAGCAGTTCTTC. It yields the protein CASSTRLTSGPYNEQFF.

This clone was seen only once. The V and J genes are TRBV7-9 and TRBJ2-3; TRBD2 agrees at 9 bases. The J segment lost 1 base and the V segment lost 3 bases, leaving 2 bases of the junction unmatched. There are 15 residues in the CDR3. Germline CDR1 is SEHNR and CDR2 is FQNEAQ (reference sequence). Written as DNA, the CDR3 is TGTGCCAGCAGCTTCTGGACTAGCGGCACAGATACGCAGTATTTT. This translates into CASSFWTSGTDTQYF.

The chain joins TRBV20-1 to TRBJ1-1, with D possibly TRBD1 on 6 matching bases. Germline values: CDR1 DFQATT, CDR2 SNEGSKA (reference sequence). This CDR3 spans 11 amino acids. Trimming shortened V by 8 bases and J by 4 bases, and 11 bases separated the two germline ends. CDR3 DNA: TGCAGTCCCGACAGGAGCACTGAAGCTTTCTTT. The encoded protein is CSPDRSTEAFF.

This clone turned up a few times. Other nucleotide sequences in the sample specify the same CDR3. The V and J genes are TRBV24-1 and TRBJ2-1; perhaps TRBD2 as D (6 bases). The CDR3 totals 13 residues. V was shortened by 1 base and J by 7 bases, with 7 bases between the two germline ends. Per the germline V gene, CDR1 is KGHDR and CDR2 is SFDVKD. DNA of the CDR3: TGTGCCACCAGTGATTTCGCGGGAAATGAGCAGTTCTTC. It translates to CATSDFAGNEQFF.

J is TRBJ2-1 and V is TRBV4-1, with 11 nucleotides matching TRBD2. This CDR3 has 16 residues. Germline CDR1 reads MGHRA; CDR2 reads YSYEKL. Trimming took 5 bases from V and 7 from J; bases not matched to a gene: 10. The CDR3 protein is CASSTPRVAGGNEQFF. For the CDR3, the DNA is TGCGCCAGCAGCACTCCAAGGGTAGCGGGGGGGAATGAGCAGTTCTTC.

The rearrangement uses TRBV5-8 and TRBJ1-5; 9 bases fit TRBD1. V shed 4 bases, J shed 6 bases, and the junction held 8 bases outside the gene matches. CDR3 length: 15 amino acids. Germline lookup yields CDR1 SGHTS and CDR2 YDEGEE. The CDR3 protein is CASSKTGGSGQPQHF. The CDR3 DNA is TGTGCCAGCAGCAAAACAGGGGGCTCGGGTCAGCCCCAGCATTTT.

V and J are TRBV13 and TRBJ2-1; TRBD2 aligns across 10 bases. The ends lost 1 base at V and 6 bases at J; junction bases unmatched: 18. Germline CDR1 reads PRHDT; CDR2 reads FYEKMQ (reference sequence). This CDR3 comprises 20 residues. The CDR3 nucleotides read TGTGCCAGCAGCTTAGTTACGTCCCGGGTAGCGGGAGGTCCTGGCAATGAGCAGTTCTTC. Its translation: CASSLVTSRVAGGPGNEQFF.

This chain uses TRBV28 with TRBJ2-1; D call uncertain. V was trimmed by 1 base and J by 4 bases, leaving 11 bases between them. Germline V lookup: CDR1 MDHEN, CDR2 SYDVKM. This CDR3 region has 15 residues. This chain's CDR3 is CASSLSLAAYNEQFF. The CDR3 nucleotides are TGTGCCAGCAGTTTATCGTTAGCCGCGTACAATGAGCAGTTCTTC.